The present entry profiles one T cell receptor (beta chain) with its context. This record comes from a study of blood T cell repertoires in COVID-19. In the original workflow: Scientists estimated how many nucleated cells there were by amplifying reference gene primers. Here immunoSEQ multiplex PCR was the method, and the copy in TCRdb shows in-frame clones only, minus some. That table supplies the V and J calls and clone size; D and trimming were determined from the DNA. The table records a few hundred thousand clones, 90% of them present only once. This clonotype was obtained from a young woman with acute COVID-19. Material for sequencing was PBMCs or T cells enriched from blood (not recorded which).

Here the CDR3 DNA reads TGTGCCAGCAGCGCCCAATTCACGGGACAGGTCTATGGCTACACCTTC. The encoded protein is CASSAQFTGQVYGYTF. V gene TRBV7-9 combines with J gene TRBJ1-2; TRBD1 aligns across 8 bases. V dropped 5 bases and J dropped 4; count of bases not matched to a gene: 12. Germline CDR1 reads SEHNR; CDR2 reads FQNEAQ (reference sequence). There are 16 residues in the CDR3.